The 27 T cell receptor beta chains below all came from one sample that was sequenced in a study of OX40 agonist ivuxolimab in advanced cancers. Profiled with immunoSEQ multiplex PCR; TCRdb holds only in-frame clones, not every one. The repertoire holds fewer than 35,000 clones, with 89% as singletons. The sequences come from CD4+ or CD8+ T cells sorted from blood, collected in a trial of the OX40 agonist ivuxolimab. The receptor source for this set is an adult with an advanced solid tumor such as melanoma, head and neck, liver or kidney cancer.

The chain employs TRBV19 and TRBJ2-5; 13 bases are a match to TRBD2. Germline CDR1 LNHDA, CDR2 SQIVND (reference sequence). V gave up 6 bases and J gave up 2 bases; unmatched junction bases: 6. The CDR3 loop spans 16 amino acids. The CDR3 nucleotides are TGTGCCAGTAGGACTAGCGGGGGGCCCACTCAAGAGACCCAGTACTTC. It codes for CASRTSGGPTQETQYF.

The chain joins TRBV5-1 to TRBJ2-2, with D unresolved. CDR1 and CDR2 from the germline V gene are SGHRS and YFSETQ. The CDR3 length is 14 residues. V was clipped by 4 bases and J by 1 base, with 8 bases between them. The CDR3 here is CASSPLQNTGELFF. The CDR3 coding sequence is TGCGCCAGCAGCCCTCTACAGAACACCGGGGAGCTGTTTTTT.

V is TRBV11-3 and J is TRBJ2-1, with D possibly TRBD2 on 7 matching bases. Trimming removed 3 bases from V and 0 bases from J, with 15 bases in between. Germline V gives CDR1 SGHNT, CDR2 YENEEA. The CDR3 sequence is 17 residues long. The CDR3 here is CASSFTGSSGSYNEQFF. CDR3 bases: TGTGCCAGCAGCTTTACAGGGTCTAGCGGCTCCTACAATGAGCAGTTCTTC.

This chain connects TRBV6-5 to TRBJ2-2, with TRBD2 matching over 10 bases. Germline V CDR1 and CDR2: MNHEY, SVGAGI. V gave up 2 bases and J gave up 3 bases; unmatched junction bases: 3. The CDR3 is 16 residues long. CDR3 sequence reads: CASSYRTSGYTGELFF. The CDR3 nucleotides read TGTGCCAGCAGTTACAGGACTAGCGGTTACACCGGGGAGCTGTTTTTT.

The V call is TRBV29-1, the J call TRBJ2-5; D ambiguous. In germline, CDR1 is SQVTM, CDR2 ANQGSEA. The CDR3 extends over 12 amino acids. Deletions cut 4 bases from V and 5 bases from J, with 11 bases between. CDR3 bases: TGCAGCGTTGCGCCTAGTGGGGAGACCCAGTACTTC. This codes for CSVAPSGETQYF.

The V and J genes are TRBV9 and TRBJ2-7; perhaps D is TRBD1 or TRBD2 (5 bases each). The CDR3 covers 15 residues. Germline V gene data show CDR1 as SGDLS and CDR2 as YYNGEE. V was trimmed by 0 bases and J by 0 bases, leaving 10 bases between them. The CDR3 protein is CASSVGGSFSYEQYF. CDR3 in DNA: TGTGCCAGCAGCGTAGGGGGGAGCTTCTCCTACGAGCAGTACTTC.

The chain links TRBV28 to TRBJ1-1; D unresolved. Deletions cut 3 bases from V and 4 bases from J, with 3 bases between. From germline, CDR1 is MDHEN and CDR2 SYDVKM. The CDR3 sequence is 11 residues long. Here the CDR3 reads CASSFSTEAFF. In nucleotides, the CDR3 is TGTGCCAGCAGTTTCAGCACTGAAGCTTTCTTT.

The rearrangement links TRBV27 to TRBJ1-6, with 10 bases lining up with TRBD1. CDR3 length: 15 amino acids. Germline CDR1 is MNHEY and CDR2 is SMNVEV (reference sequence). V lost 8 bases and J lost 7; bases outside the gene matches: 8. The CDR3, as DNA: TGTGCCAGCCGAAGACAGGGGGCGGGGAATTCACCCCTCCACTTT. This codes for CASRRQGAGNSPLHF.

V and J are TRBV15 and TRBJ2-7; D is perhaps TRBD2 (6 bases). Trimming took off 0 bases at V and 3 bases at J, with 9 bases between the two ends. Germline CDR1 LNHNV, CDR2 YYDKDF (reference sequence). The CDR3 is 14 amino acids. This chain's CDR3 is CATSREGGGYEQYF. CDR3 nucleotide sequence: TGTGCCACCAGCAGAGAGGGGGGAGGCTACGAGCAGTACTTC.

This sequence joins TRBV4-1 and TRBJ1-3; weak D call: TRBD1 (6 bases). V lost 0 bases to trimming and J lost 2 bases, with 11 bases between them. The CDR3 is 16 residues long. Germline CDR1 reads MGHRA; CDR2 reads YSYEKL. DNA of the CDR3: TGCGCCAGCAGCCAAGACTGGAGGGACACTGGAAACACCATATATTTT. It encodes CASSQDWRDTGNTIYF.

This rearrangement joins TRBV5-4 to TRBJ1-2, with a tentative D call TRBD1 (6 bases). The CDR3 is made up of 13 amino acids. The germline CDR1 and CDR2 sequences are SGHNT and YYREEE (reference sequence). The V and J ends lost 1 base and 4 bases respectively, with 8 bases between them. CDR3 protein: CASSLQGPYGYTF. The CDR3 DNA sequence: TGTGCCAGCAGCTTGCAGGGGCCCTATGGCTACACCTTC.

J is TRBJ1-2 and V is TRBV6-5, with 8 bases aligning to TRBD1. The CDR3 contains 15 residues. Germline trimming cut 0 bases from V and 5 bases from J; bases unmatched to any gene: 5. Germline CDR1 MNHEY, CDR2 SVGAGI. CDR3 loop: CASSYSAGGAYGYTF. CDR3 DNA sequence: TGTGCCAGCAGTTACTCTGCAGGGGGCGCATATGGCTACACCTTC.

This chain joins TRBV10-3 and TRBJ2-1; D remains unclear. Trimming cost V 0 bases and J 6 bases, with 9 bases left between them. This CDR3 region has 14 residues. In germline, CDR1 is ENHRY, CDR2 SYGVKD. The CDR3, as DNA: TGTGCCATCAGTGAGTCCGGGCAGATCAATGAGCAGTTCTTC. Its protein is CAISESGQINEQFF.

V is TRBV4-1 and J is TRBJ2-7; D is undetermined. The V end lost 1 base, the J end lost 0 bases, and 13 bases lay between the germline ends. Germline V lookup: CDR1 MGHRA, CDR2 YSYEKL. CDR3 size: 16 residues. As DNA, the CDR3 is TGCGCCAGCAGCCAAGGGAACGGACCGTTCTCCTACGAGCAGTACTTC. This gives the protein CASSQGNGPFSYEQYF.

The chain recombines TRBV5-1 with TRBJ2-3; D gene ambiguous. CDR1 SGHRS and CDR2 YFSETQ come from the germline V gene. Trimming removed 1 base from V and 0 bases from J, with 3 bases in between. CDR3 length: 13 amino acids. The CDR3 protein is CASSLTSTDTQYF. The CDR3, as DNA: TGCGCCAGCAGCTTGACTAGCACAGATACGCAGTATTTT.

The chain has TRBV28 and TRBJ2-7; 7 nucleotides agree with TRBD2. The CDR3 contains 15 residues. V gave up 2 bases and J gave up 6 bases; unmatched junction bases: 10. In germline, CDR1 is MDHEN, CDR2 SYDVKM. The CDR3 loop is CASSLVGRNPPEQYF. The CDR3 coding sequence is TGTGCCAGCAGTTTAGTCGGGAGGAATCCCCCCGAGCAGTACTTC.

The V gene is TRBV18, the J gene TRBJ2-7, with 7 nucleotides matching TRBD1. V was pared by 0 bases and J by 1 base, with 0 bases of the junction left unmatched. The CDR3 sequence is 14 residues long. Germline-derived CDR1 and CDR2 are KGHSH and LQKENI. Here the CDR3 reads CASSPPGQSYEQYF. CDR3 nucleotides: TGTGCCAGCTCACCACCGGGACAGTCCTACGAGCAGTACTTC.

The chain couples TRBV5-5 to TRBJ1-2; D ambiguous. CDR1 and CDR2 (germline): SGHKS, YYEKEE (reference sequence). The CDR3 totals 14 residues. The ends were cut back, 4 bases at V and 1 base at J, with 11 bases in the middle. The CDR3 DNA reads TGTGCCAGCAGCGGTGGAAGTCTTAACTATGGCTACACCTTC. Amino acids: CASSGGSLNYGYTF.

The rearrangement joins TRBV11-2 to TRBJ2-2; D uncertain. The CDR3 is 16 amino acids. Germline CDR1 SGHAT, CDR2 FQNNGV. Trimming took 3 bases from V and 6 from J, leaving 17 bases between them. The CDR3 region is CASSFELKKGAGELFF. Here the CDR3 DNA reads TGTGCCAGCAGCTTTGAGTTAAAGAAGGGTGCCGGGGAGCTGTTTTTT.

The V gene is TRBV6-5, the J gene TRBJ2-1, with 8 positions matching TRBD1. Germline V gene data show CDR1 as MNHEY and CDR2 as SVGAGI. The trim removed 2 bases at V and 3 bases at J, leaving 6 bases unmatched. This CDR3 region has 16 residues. The CDR3 DNA follows: TGTGCCAGCAGTTACCCCGGAGGACAGGGCTACAATGAGCAGTTCTTC. Translated: CASSYPGGQGYNEQFF.

V is TRBV19 and J is TRBJ1-1; 9 bases agree with TRBD1. The CDR3 length is 15 residues. Per germline, CDR1 LNHDA and CDR2 SQIVND (reference sequence). The chain's CDR3 is CASQIQGARDTEAFF. DNA of the CDR3: TGTGCGAGCCAAATACAGGGGGCGCGAGACACTGAAGCTTTCTTT.

V and J are TRBV9 and TRBJ1-1, with 9 bases identical to TRBD1. This CDR3 has 14 residues. V shed 4 bases, J shed 8 bases, and the junction held 9 bases outside the gene matches. CDR1 and CDR2 from the germline V gene are SGDLS and YYNGEE. The CDR3 is CASSTGDRESEAFF. The DNA for the CDR3 is TGTGCCAGCAGCACTGGGGACAGGGAAAGCGAAGCTTTCTTT.

The chain couples TRBV12-5 to TRBJ2-1, with D maybe TRBD2 (6 bases). Germline assignment: CDR1 LGHNT and CDR2 FRNRAP. Trimming took 8 bases from V and 5 from J, leaving 10 bases between them. The CDR3 is 12 residues long. Here the CDR3 DNA reads TGTGCTAGTCGGAGGGCCCACAATGAGCAGTTCTTC. Protein sequence: CASRRAHNEQFF. The entire variable domain, with the rest obtained from reference TRBV12-5 and TRBJ2-1, is as follows: DARVTQTPRHKVTEMGQEVTMRCQPILGHNTVFWYRQTMMQGLELLAYFRNRAPLDDSGMPKDRFSAEMPDATLATLKIQPSEPRDSAVYFCASRRAHNEQFFGPGTRLTVL.

The gene calls are TRBV6-1 and TRBJ1-1, with 10 bases matching TRBD1. This CDR3 is built from 14 residues. With V trimmed by 6 bases and J by 2 bases, 3 bases remained unmatched. CDR1 is MNHNS and CDR2 is SASEGT in the germline V gene. The chain's CDR3 is CASSRDRGNTEAFF. The CDR3, as DNA: TGTGCCAGCAGCCGGGACAGGGGAAACACTGAAGCTTTCTTT.

The chain couples TRBV9 to TRBJ1-3, with a weak D call TRBD1 (5 bases). CDR3 size: 14 residues. Germline-derived CDR1 and CDR2 are SGDLS and YYNGEE. Trimming removed 4 bases from V and 2 bases from J, with 10 bases in between. The CDR3 sequence: CASSSTGAGNTIYF. CDR3 nucleotides: TGTGCCAGCAGCAGTACAGGAGCTGGAAACACCATATATTTT.

The V gene is TRBV19, the J gene TRBJ2-1, with D possibly being TRBD2 (6 bases). The V end was cut by 3 bases, the J end by 9 bases, with 18 bases between. The V gene's germline CDR1 is LNHDA and CDR2 SQIVND (reference sequence). The CDR3 runs 15 residues. DNA of the CDR3: TGTGCCAGTAGTATCTCCGGGACTCTTGTGAGTGAGCAGTTCTTC. Translated, it gives CASSISGTLVSEQFF. Looking up the rest from reference TRBV19 and TRBJ2-1 gives the full variable domain: DGGITQSPKYLFRKEGQNVTLSCEQNLNHDAMYWYRQDPGQGLRLIYYSQIVNDFQKGDIAEGYSVSREKKESFPLTVTSAQKNPTAFYLCASSISGTLVSEQFFGPGTRLTVL.

V is TRBV28 and J is TRBJ1-2; the match to TRBD1 covers 10 bases. The CDR3 runs to 15 residues. Trimming took 3 bases from V and 5 from J; bases not matched to a gene: 6. The germline V gene encodes CDR1 MDHEN and CDR2 SYDVKM. This CDR3 reads CASSFRDRGLYGYTF. CDR3 DNA: TGTGCCAGCAGTTTTAGGGACAGGGGATTATATGGCTACACCTTC.